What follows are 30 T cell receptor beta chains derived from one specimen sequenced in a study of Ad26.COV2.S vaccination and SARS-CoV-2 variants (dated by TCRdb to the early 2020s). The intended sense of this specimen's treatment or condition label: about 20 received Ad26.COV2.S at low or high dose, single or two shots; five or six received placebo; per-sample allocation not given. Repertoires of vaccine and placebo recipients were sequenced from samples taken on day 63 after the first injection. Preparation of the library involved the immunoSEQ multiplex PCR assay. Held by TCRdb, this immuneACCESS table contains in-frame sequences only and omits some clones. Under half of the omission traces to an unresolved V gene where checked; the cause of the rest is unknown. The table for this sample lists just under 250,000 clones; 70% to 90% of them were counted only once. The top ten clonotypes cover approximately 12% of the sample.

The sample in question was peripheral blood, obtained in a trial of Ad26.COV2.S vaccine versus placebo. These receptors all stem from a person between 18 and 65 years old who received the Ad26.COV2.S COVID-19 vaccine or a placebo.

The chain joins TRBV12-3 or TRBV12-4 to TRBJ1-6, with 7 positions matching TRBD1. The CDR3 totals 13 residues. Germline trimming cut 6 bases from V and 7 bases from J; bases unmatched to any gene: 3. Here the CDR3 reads CASSDRANSPLHF. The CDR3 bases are TGTGCCAGCAGCGACAGGGCCAATTCACCCCTCCACTTT.

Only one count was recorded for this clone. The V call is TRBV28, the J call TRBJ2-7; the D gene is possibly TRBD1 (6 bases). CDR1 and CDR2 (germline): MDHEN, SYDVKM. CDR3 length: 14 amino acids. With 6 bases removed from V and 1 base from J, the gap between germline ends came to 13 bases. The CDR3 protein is CASRRSGVSYEQYF. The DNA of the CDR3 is TGTGCCAGCAGACGATCAGGGGTGTCCTACGAGCAGTACTTC.

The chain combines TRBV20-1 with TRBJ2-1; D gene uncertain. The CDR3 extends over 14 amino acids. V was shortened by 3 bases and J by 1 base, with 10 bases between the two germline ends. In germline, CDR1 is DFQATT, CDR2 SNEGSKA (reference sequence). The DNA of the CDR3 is TGCAGTGCTAGTGGGCAGAAATCCTACAATGAGCAGTTCTTC. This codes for CSASGQKSYNEQFF.

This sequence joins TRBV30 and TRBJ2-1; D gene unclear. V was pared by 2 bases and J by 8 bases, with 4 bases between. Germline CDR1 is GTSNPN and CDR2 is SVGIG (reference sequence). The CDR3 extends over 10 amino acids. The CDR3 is CAWSLHEQFF. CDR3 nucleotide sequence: TGTGCCTGGAGTTTACATGAGCAGTTCTTC. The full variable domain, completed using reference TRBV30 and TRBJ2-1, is SQTIHQWPATLVQPVGSPLSLECTVEGTSNPNLYWYRQAAGRGLQLLFYSVGIGQISSEVPQNLSASRPQDRQFILSSKKLLLSDSGFYLCAWSLHEQFFGPGTRLTVL.

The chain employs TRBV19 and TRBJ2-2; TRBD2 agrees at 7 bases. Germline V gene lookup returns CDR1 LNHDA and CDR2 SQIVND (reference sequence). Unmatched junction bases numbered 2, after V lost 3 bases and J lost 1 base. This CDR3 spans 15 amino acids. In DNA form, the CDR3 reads TGTGCCAGTAGTATCGGGGGGAGGAACACCGGGGAGCTGTTTTTT. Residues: CASSIGGRNTGELFF.

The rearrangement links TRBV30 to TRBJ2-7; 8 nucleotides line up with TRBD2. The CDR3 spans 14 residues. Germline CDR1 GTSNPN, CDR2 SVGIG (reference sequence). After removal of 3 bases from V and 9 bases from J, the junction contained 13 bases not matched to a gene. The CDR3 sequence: CAWRSAGALLGQYF. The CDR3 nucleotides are TGTGCCTGGAGGTCAGCGGGAGCCCTTCTAGGGCAGTACTTC.

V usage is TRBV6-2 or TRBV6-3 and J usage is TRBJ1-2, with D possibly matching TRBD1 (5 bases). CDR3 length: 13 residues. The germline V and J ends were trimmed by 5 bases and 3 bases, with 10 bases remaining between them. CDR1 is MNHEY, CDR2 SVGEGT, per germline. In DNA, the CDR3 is TGTGCCAGCAGTGGCGGGGCAGACTATGGCTACACCTTC. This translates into CASSGGADYGYTF.

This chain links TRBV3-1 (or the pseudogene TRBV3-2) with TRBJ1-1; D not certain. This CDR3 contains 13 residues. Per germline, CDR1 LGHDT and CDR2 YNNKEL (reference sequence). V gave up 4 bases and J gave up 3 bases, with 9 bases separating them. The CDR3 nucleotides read TGTGCCAGCAGCCCGACTTGGGACACTGAAGCTTTCTTT. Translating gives CASSPTWDTEAFF.

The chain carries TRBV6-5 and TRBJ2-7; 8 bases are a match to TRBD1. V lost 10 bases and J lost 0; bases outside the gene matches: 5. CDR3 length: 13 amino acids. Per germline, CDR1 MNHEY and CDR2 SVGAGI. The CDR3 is CATGQGRSYEQYF. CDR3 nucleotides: TGTGCCACCGGACAGGGCCGCTCCTACGAGCAGTACTTC.

The DNA for the CDR3 is TGTGCCACCAGCAGACGCATAGGGTACGAGCAGTACTTC. Translating it yields CATSRRIGYEQYF. This chain uses TRBV15 with TRBJ2-7; no firm D call. With 2 bases removed from V and 4 bases from J, the gap between germline ends came to 9 bases. The CDR3 sequence is 13 residues long. Per the germline V gene, CDR1 is LNHNV and CDR2 is YYDKDF (reference sequence).

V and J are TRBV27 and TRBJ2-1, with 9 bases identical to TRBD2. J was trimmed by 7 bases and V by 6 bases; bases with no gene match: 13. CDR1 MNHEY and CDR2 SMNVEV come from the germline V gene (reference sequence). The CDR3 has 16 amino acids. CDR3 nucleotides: TGTGCCAGCAGCGTTATTCTGACTAGCGGAGGGAATGAGCAGTTCTTC. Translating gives CASSVILTSGGNEQFF.

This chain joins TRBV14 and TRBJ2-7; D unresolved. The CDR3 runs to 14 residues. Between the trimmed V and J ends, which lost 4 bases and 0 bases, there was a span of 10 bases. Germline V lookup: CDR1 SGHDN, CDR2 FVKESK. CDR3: CASSPWANSYEQYF. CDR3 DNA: TGTGCCAGCAGCCCGTGGGCCAACTCCTACGAGCAGTACTTC.

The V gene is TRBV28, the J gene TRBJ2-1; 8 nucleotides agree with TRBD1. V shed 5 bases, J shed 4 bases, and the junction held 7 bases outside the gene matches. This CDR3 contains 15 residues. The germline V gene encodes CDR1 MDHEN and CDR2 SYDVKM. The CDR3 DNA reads TGTGCCAGCAGTCTTTCAGGGGGCAAGTACAATGAGCAGTTCTTC. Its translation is CASSLSGGKYNEQFF.

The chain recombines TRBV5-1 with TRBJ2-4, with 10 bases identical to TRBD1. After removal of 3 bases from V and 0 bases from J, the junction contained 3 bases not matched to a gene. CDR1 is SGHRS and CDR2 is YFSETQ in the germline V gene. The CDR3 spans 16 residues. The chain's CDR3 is CASSWGQGLAKNIQYF. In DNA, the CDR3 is TGCGCCAGCAGCTGGGGACAGGGGCTAGCCAAAAACATTCAGTACTTC.

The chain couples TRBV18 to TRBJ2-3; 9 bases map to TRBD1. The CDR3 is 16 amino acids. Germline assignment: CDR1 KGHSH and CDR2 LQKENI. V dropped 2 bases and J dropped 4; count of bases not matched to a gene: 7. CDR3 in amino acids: CASSPRRDRVPDTQYF. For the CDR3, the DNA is TGTGCCAGCTCACCAAGGCGGGACAGGGTCCCAGATACGCAGTATTTT.

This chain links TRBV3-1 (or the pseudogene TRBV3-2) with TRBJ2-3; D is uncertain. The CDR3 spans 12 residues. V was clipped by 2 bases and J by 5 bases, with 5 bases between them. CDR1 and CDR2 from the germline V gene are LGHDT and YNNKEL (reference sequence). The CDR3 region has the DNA TGTGCCAGCAGCCAACACGGAGATACGCAGTATTTT. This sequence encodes CASSQHGDTQYF.

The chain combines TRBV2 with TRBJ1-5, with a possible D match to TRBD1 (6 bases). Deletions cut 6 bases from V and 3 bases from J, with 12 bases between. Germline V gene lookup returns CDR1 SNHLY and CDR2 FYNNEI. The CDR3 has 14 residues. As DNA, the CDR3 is TGTGCCAGCAGGGGTGGACAGAACAATCAGCCCCAGCATTTT. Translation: CASRGGQNNQPQHF.

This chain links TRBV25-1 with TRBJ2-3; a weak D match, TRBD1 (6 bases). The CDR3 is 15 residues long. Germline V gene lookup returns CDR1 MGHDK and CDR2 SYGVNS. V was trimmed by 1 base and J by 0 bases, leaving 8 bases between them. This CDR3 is CASSESTGSTDTQYF. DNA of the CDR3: TGTGCCAGCAGTGAATCTACAGGGAGCACAGATACGCAGTATTTT.

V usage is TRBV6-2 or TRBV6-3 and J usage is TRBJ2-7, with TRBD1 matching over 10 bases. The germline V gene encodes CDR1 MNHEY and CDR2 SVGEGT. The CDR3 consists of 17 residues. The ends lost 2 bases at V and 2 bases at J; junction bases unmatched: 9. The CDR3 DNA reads TGTGCCAGCAGTTACGAAAGGGACAGGGGATTGCCCTACGAGCAGTACTTC. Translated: CASSYERDRGLPYEQYF.

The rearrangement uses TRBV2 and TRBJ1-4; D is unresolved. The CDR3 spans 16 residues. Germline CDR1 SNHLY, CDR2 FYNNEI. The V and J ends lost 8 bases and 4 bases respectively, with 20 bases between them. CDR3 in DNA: TGTGCCAGCTGTTATCTTGTGAATTGGGGTAATGAAAAACTGTTTTTT. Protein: CASCYLVNWGNEKLFF.

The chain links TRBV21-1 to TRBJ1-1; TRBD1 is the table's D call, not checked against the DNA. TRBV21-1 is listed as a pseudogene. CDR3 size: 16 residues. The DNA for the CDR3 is TGTGCCAGCAGCAAAGGATGGACAGGGATGAACACTGAAGCTTTCTTT. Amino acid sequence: CASSKGWTGMNTEAFF.

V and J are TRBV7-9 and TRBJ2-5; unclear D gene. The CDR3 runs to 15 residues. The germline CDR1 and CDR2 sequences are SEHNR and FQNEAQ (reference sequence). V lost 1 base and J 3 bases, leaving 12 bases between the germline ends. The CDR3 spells CASSLVRPSEETQYF. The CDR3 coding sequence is TGTGCCAGCAGCTTAGTTCGTCCCAGTGAAGAGACCCAGTACTTC.

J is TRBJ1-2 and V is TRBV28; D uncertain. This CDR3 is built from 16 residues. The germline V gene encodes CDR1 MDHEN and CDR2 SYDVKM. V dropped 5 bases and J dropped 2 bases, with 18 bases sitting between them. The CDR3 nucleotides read TGTGCCAGCAGTCCCCGGGCCTTTACGGGCAACTATGGCTACACCTTC. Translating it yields CASSPRAFTGNYGYTF.

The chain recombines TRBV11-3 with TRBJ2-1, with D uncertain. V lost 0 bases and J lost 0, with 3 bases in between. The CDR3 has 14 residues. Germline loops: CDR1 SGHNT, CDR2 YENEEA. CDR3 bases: TGTGCCAGCAGCTTAGAGTCCTCCTACAATGAGCAGTTCTTC. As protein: CASSLESSYNEQFF.

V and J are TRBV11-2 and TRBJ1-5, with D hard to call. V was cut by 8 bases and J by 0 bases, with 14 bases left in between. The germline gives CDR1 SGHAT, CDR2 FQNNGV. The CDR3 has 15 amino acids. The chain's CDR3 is CASPCSSYSNQPQHF. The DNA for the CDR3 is TGTGCCAGCCCCTGCAGTTCGTATAGCAATCAGCCCCAGCATTTT.

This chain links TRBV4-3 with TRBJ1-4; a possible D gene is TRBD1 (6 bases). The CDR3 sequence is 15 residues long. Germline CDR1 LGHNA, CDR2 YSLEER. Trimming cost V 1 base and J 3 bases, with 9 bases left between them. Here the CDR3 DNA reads TGCGCCAGCAGCCAAGCCAGGGGTGCTAATGAAAAACTGTTTTTT. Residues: CASSQARGANEKLFF.

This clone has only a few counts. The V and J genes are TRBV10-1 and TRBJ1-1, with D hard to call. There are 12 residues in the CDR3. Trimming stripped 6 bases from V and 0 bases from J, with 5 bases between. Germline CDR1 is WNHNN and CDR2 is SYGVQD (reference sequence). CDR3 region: CASRGLNTEAFF. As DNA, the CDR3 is TGCGCCAGCAGGGGCCTGAACACTGAAGCTTTCTTT.

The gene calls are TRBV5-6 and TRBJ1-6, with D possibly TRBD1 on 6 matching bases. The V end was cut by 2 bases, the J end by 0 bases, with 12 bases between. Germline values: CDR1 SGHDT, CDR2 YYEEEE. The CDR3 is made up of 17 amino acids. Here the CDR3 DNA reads TGTGCCAGCAGCTTTGTCGGGGGGGCCTCCTATAATTCACCCCTCCACTTT. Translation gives CASSFVGGASYNSPLHF. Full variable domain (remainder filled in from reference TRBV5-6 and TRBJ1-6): DAGVTQSPTHLIKTRGQQVTLRCSPKSGHDTVSWYQQALGQGPQFIFQYYEEEERQRGNFPDRFSGHQFPNYSSELNVNALLLGDSALYLCASSFVGGASYNSPLHFGNGTRLTVT.

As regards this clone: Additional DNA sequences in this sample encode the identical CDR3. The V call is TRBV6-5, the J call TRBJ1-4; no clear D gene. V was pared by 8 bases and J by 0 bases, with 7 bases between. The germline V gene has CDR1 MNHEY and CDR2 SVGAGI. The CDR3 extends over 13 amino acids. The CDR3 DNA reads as TGTGCCAGCTCGTGGGCAACTAATGAAAAACTGTTTTTT. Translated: CASSWATNEKLFF.

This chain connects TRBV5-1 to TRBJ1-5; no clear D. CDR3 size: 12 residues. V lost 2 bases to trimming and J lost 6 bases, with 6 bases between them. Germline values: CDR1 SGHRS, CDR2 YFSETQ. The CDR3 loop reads CASSLEGQPQHF. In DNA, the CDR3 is TGCGCCAGCAGCTTAGAGGGTCAGCCCCAGCATTTT.